The 24 T cell receptor beta chains in this list originate from one sample, sequenced in a study of cytotoxic CD8 clonotypes in ibrutinib-treated CLL. Repertoires were generated with immunoSEQ multiplex PCR, while TCRdb's copy carries only in-frame clones and drops some. The sample has about 4,200 clones, 65% to 90% seen once. The sample was PBMCs, taken before ibrutinib treatment. All receptors come from a human donor with chronic lymphocytic leukemia.

The chain links TRBV6-5 to TRBJ1-2; D gene unclear. The CDR3 has 11 residues. Deletions cut 8 bases from V and 4 bases from J, with 8 bases between. Germline V CDR1 and CDR2: MNHEY, SVGAGI. Here the CDR3 reads CASWTSYGYTF. Written as DNA, the CDR3 is TGTGCCAGCTGGACCAGCTATGGCTACACCTTC.

The chain joins TRBV19 to TRBJ1-5, with 9 bases identical to TRBD1. Losses at the gene ends were 5 bases for V and 2 bases for J; bases not matched to a gene: 10. CDR3 length: 17 amino acids. From germline, CDR1 is LNHDA and CDR2 SQIVND (reference sequence). The CDR3 is CASSPGTGSGGNQPQHF. The CDR3, as DNA: TGTGCCAGTAGTCCCGGGACAGGGTCCGGAGGCAATCAGCCCCAGCATTTT.

The rearrangement links TRBV7-3 to TRBJ2-1; the D gene is possibly TRBD2 (6 bases). Between the trimmed V and J ends, which lost 3 bases and 9 bases, there was a span of 12 bases. This CDR3 is 13 amino acids long. The V gene's germline CDR1 is SGHTA and CDR2 FQGTGA. In DNA form, the CDR3 reads TGTGCCAGCAGCTTCACTTACGGGAGTGAGCAGTTCTTC. Protein sequence: CASSFTYGSEQFF.

The rearrangement links TRBV11-2 to TRBJ1-5, with TRBD1 as a possible D gene (5 bases). The CDR3 totals 15 residues. Germline V gene sequence: CDR1 SGHAT, CDR2 FQNNGV. V was pared by 2 bases and J by 5 bases, with 13 bases between. CDR3 nucleotides: TGTGCCAGCAGCTTATCGGGGGGAGTGGATCAGCCCCAGCATTTT. Translation gives CASSLSGGVDQPQHF.

This chain joins TRBV10-3 and TRBJ1-1, with TRBD1 matching over 8 bases. J gave up 1 base and V 11 bases, and 6 bases lay outside the gene matches. This CDR3 has 13 residues. Germline CDR1 is ENHRY and CDR2 is SYGVKD. The CDR3 reads CAVRTGTNTEAFF. The CDR3 DNA sequence: TGTGCCGTACGGACAGGGACGAACACTGAAGCTTTCTTT.

DNA for the CDR3: TGCGCCAGCAGCAAGGACCAGGGGTCCGGAAGCTACGAGCAGTACTTC. Its protein is CASSKDQGSGSYEQYF. The chain couples TRBV4-1 to TRBJ2-7; D perhaps matches TRBD1 (6 bases). There are 16 residues in the CDR3. V was pared by 5 bases and J by 3 bases, with 20 bases between. Germline CDR1 MGHRA, CDR2 YSYEKL.

The V gene is TRBV5-1, the J gene TRBJ2-4, with D perhaps TRBD1 or TRBD2 (5 bases each). V lost 2 bases, J lost 9 bases, and 12 bases lay in between. CDR1 SGHRS and CDR2 YFSETQ come from the germline V gene. The CDR3 totals 13 residues. The CDR3 here is CASSFEGSSIQYF. The CDR3 coding sequence is TGCGCCAGCAGCTTCGAGGGGAGTAGCATTCAGTACTTC.

The chain uses TRBV4-1 and TRBJ1-5, with unresolved D. There are 17 residues in the CDR3. Germline CDR1 is MGHRA and CDR2 is YSYEKL. Trimming took off 5 bases at V and 0 bases at J, with 17 bases between the two ends. The CDR3 loop reads CASSARLGTLSNQPQHF. CDR3 nucleotides: TGCGCCAGCAGCGCACGCCTTGGAACTCTTAGCAATCAGCCCCAGCATTTT.

The CDR3 nucleotides read TGTGCCAGCAGTCGCTCTGGGGCCAACGTCCTGACTTTC. It translates to CASSRSGANVLTF. The gene calls are TRBV25-1 and TRBJ2-6, with D hard to call. Germline V gene lookup returns CDR1 MGHDK and CDR2 SYGVNS. The CDR3 spans 13 residues. V was clipped by 5 bases and J by 0 bases, with 2 bases between them.

The chain combines TRBV6-5 with TRBJ2-7, with D possibly matching TRBD1 (5 bases). V was cut by 5 bases and J by 6 bases, with 17 bases left in between. Per germline, CDR1 MNHEY and CDR2 SVGAGI. The CDR3 is 14 residues long. The CDR3 is CASSGAVPPLEQYF. Here the CDR3 DNA reads TGTGCCAGCAGTGGGGCGGTCCCGCCCCTCGAGCAGTACTTC.

This chain connects TRBV28 to TRBJ1-2; the D gene is possibly TRBD1 (6 bases). The germline V and J ends were trimmed by 1 base and 7 bases, with 16 bases remaining between them. The CDR3 sequence is 15 residues long. Germline V lookup: CDR1 MDHEN, CDR2 SYDVKM. For the CDR3, the DNA is TGTGCCAGCAGTTTATTGTCGGTATCCAGGGGTGGCTACACCTTC. Its translation: CASSLLSVSRGGYTF.

J is TRBJ1-1 and V is TRBV2, with D possibly being TRBD1 (6 bases). The CDR3 has 17 residues. The germline V and J ends were trimmed by 3 bases and 0 bases, with 17 bases remaining between them. Germline CDR1 and CDR2: SNHLY and FYNNEI. The CDR3 DNA reads TGTGCCAGCAGTGATGGCAGGGGACTTACTTTGAACACTGAAGCTTTCTTT. Its protein product is CASSDGRGLTLNTEAFF.

This clone was counted only a few times. The chain has TRBV6-1 and TRBJ2-7; the D is unclear. Germline V lookup: CDR1 MNHNS, CDR2 SASEGT. The V end was cut by 6 bases, the J end by 0 bases, with 15 bases between. The CDR3 extends over 15 amino acids. Here the CDR3 reads CASSPRRLSSYEQYF. Written as DNA, the CDR3 is TGTGCCAGCAGCCCCCGTAGGCTAAGCTCCTACGAGCAGTACTTC.

The J gene is TRBJ2-7, the V gene TRBV5-4; D perhaps matches TRBD1 (6 bases). The CDR3 length is 12 residues. Germline assignment: CDR1 SGHNT and CDR2 YYREEE (reference sequence). Trimming stripped 4 bases from V and 5 bases from J, with 10 bases between. The CDR3 DNA is TGTGCCAGCAGCCAATACAGGGACGAGCAGTACTTC. Translating gives CASSQYRDEQYF.

This chain uses TRBV30 with TRBJ2-3; 9 positions match TRBD2. This CDR3 has 15 amino acids. The trim removed 1 base at V and 5 bases at J, leaving 7 bases unmatched. Germline CDR1 GTSNPN, CDR2 SVGIG (reference sequence). The CDR3 sequence is CAWSELAGAIDTQYF. The CDR3 region has the DNA TGTGCCTGGAGTGAATTAGCGGGAGCGATAGATACGCAGTATTTT.

This rearrangement joins TRBV4-1 to TRBJ2-7, with a weak D call TRBD1 (6 bases). Germline CDR1 MGHRA, CDR2 YSYEKL. The V and J ends lost 0 bases and 1 base respectively, with 19 bases between them. The CDR3 spans 18 residues. Here the CDR3 DNA reads TGCGCCAGCAGCCAAGACCAAATCATGGGTCAGGGGTCCTACGAGCAGTACTTC. Amino acids: CASSQDQIMGQGSYEQYF.

The V and J genes are TRBV28 and TRBJ2-7; 8 nucleotides align to TRBD1. Germline CDR1 and CDR2: MDHEN and SYDVKM. V lost 7 bases and J lost 2; bases outside the gene matches: 7. This CDR3 is 14 amino acids long. This chain's CDR3 is CASIRTGLAYEQYF. The CDR3 nucleotides read TGTGCCAGCATTCGGACAGGGTTGGCCTACGAGCAGTACTTC.

This clone appeared a few times. The chain links TRBV11-2 to TRBJ2-7; D remains ambiguous. V was clipped by 2 bases and J by 0 bases, with 5 bases between them. The CDR3 totals 13 residues. The germline gives CDR1 SGHAT, CDR2 FQNNGV. The CDR3 nucleotides are TGTGCCAGCAGCTTATCCGCCTCCTACGAGCAGTACTTC. Its protein product is CASSLSASYEQYF. Combining the CDR3 with reference TRBV11-2 and TRBJ2-7 gives the whole variable domain EAGVAQSPRYKIIEKRQSVAFWCNPISGHATLYWYQQILGQGPKLLIQFQNNGVVDDSQLPKDRFSAERLKGVDSTLKIQPAKLEDSAVYLCASSLSASYEQYFGPGTRLTVT.

This sequence joins TRBV2 and TRBJ1-4; a possible D gene is TRBD1 (6 bases). Germline CDR1 reads SNHLY; CDR2 reads FYNNEI. Trimming stripped 2 bases from V and 1 base from J, with 8 bases between. CDR3 length: 15 amino acids. The chain's CDR3 is CASSEQGLTNEKLFF. The CDR3 DNA follows: TGTGCCAGCAGTGAACAGGGGCTAACTAATGAAAAACTGTTTTTT.

This clone was observed a single time. The CDR3: CASSVNRGATNEKLFF. In DNA, the CDR3 is TGTGCCAGCAGCGTCAACAGGGGGGCAACTAATGAAAAACTGTTTTTT. The rearrangement uses TRBV7-2 and TRBJ1-4; 8 bases align to TRBD1. This CDR3 spans 16 amino acids. The germline V gene encodes CDR1 SGHTA and CDR2 FQGNSA. Trimming at V came to 5 bases and at J to 0 bases, leaving 5 bases not matched to a gene.

The chain recombines TRBV28 with TRBJ2-3; 10 bases are a match to TRBD2. V lost 7 bases and J lost 3; bases outside the gene matches: 34. This CDR3 spans 24 amino acids. Germline values: CDR1 MDHEN, CDR2 SYDVKM. The DNA for the CDR3 is TGTGCCAGCACCCCGTCGATCTTGAAGGAGACCCTAACACGAGCGGGAGGGCCAACAGATACGCAGTATTTT. It yields the protein CASTPSILKETLTRAGGPTDTQYF.

The chain carries TRBV25-1 and TRBJ2-4; the D gene is possibly TRBD2 (6 bases). V lost 4 bases to trimming and J lost 8 bases, with 15 bases between them. The CDR3 sequence is 14 residues long. Germline lookup yields CDR1 MGHDK and CDR2 SYGVNS. As DNA, the CDR3 is TGTGCCAGCAGTGCTTCGGGGGATTTGGACATTCAGTACTTC. It yields the protein CASSASGDLDIQYF.

V gene TRBV28 combines with J gene TRBJ1-1, with no clear D. The V gene's germline CDR1 is MDHEN and CDR2 SYDVKM. Trimming cost V 8 bases and J 4 bases, with 11 bases left between them. This CDR3 is 12 amino acids long. Here the CDR3 DNA reads TGTGCCAGCTTTTCTCGGCGCACTGAAGCTTTCTTT. Residues: CASFSRRTEAFF. The entire variable domain, with the rest obtained from reference TRBV28 and TRBJ1-1, is as follows: DVKVTQSSRYLVKRTGEKVFLECVQDMDHENMFWYRQDPGLGLRLIYFSYDVKMKEKGDIPEGYSVSREKKERFSLILESASTNQTSMYLCASFSRRTEAFFGQGTRLTVV.

The chain combines TRBV29-1 with TRBJ1-1; no clear D. CDR1 and CDR2 from the germline V gene are SQVTM and ANQGSEA. This CDR3 spans 11 amino acids. Trimming removed 1 base at V and 11 bases at J, with 11 bases between. CDR3 region: CSVEAATGAFF. DNA of the CDR3: TGCAGCGTTGAAGCCGCTACTGGGGCTTTCTTT.